The clone carrying this TCR beta chain was seen only a few times. Its antigen is currently unknown. Other DNA sequences in the same sample also yield this CDR3. Both 60 Vbeta primers and 13 Jbeta primers went into the PCR. Generated by immunoSEQ multiplex PCR, the TCRdb table keeps only in-frame clones and is missing some. This table has 270,000 or so clones, just over 85% appearing once. V dropped 5 bases and J dropped 7; count of bases not matched to a gene: 4. Germline-derived CDR1 and CDR2 are MNHNS and SASEGT. CDR3 size: 13 residues. The data originate from a study of cytomegalovirus exposure and HLA in healthy donors. Study-wide points: Researchers reported in a later analysis that common viral pathogens appeared linked to several top clusters. Productive rates of about 90% or about 30% were seen for most TCR beta V segments in an earlier analysis.

The receptor was derived from a man aged 35 to 55 in good health and CMV-seropositive. The rearrangement uses TRBV6-1 and TRBJ1-4; 7 bases line up with TRBD1. Sequenced material: PBMCs. The CDR3 bases are TGTGCCAGCAGTCCGGGACAGCTTGAAAAACTGTTTTTT. This sequence encodes CASSPGQLEKLFF.